This T cell receptor (beta chain) was sequenced in a study of cytomegalovirus exposure and HLA in healthy donors. Study conclusions and caveats: One later analysis, an examination of the 120 or so validation repertoires, found that first-cohort TCR clusters tended to co-occur in them. Reports credit the classifier with highly specific, highly sensitive diagnosis of cytomegalovirus status.

The germline CDR1 and CDR2 sequences are SGHRS and YFSETQ. The CDR3 runs to 12 residues. Between the trimmed V and J ends, which lost 0 bases and 6 bases, there was a span of 4 bases. A word on this clone: Its cognate antigen is unknown.

Sequenced by immunoSEQ multiplex PCR; TCRdb stores in-frame clones only, minus some. The sample includes under 250,000 clones, around nine tenths of them seen just once. The specimen sequenced was PBMCs. The sequence derives from a woman aged 18-29 years in good health and CMV-seropositive. V is TRBV5-1 and J is TRBJ2-1; no reliable D call. The CDR3 here is CASSLVSNEQFF. The CDR3 DNA sequence: TGCGCCAGCAGCTTGGTTAGCAATGAGCAGTTCTTC.